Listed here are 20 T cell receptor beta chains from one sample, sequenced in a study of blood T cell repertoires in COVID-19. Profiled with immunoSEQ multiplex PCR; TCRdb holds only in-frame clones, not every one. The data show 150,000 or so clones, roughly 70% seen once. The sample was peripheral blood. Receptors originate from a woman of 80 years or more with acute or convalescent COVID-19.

The CDR3 spells CASSFLGGPNTEAFF. CDR3 sequence (DNA): TGTGCCAGCAGCTTCTTAGGGGGCCCGAACACTGAAGCTTTCTTT. The V gene is TRBV7-8, the J gene TRBJ1-1; 7 bases align to TRBD1. The CDR3 runs to 15 residues. From germline, CDR1 is SGHVS and CDR2 FQNEAQ. J gave up 1 base and V 3 bases, and 5 bases lay outside the gene matches.

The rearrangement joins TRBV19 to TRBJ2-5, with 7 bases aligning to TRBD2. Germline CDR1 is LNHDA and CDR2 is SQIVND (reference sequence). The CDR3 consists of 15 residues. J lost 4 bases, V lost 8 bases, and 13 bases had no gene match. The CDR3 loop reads CASGDTGTTSETQYF. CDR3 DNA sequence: TGTGCCAGTGGAGATACCGGGACTACCTCAGAGACCCAGTACTTC.

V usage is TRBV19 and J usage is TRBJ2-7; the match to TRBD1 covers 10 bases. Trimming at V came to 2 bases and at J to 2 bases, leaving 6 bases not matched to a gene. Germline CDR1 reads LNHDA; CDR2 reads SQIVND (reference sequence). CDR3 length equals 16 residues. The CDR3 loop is CASSIIIGQGAYEQYF. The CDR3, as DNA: TGTGCCAGTAGTATAATTATAGGACAGGGGGCCTACGAGCAGTACTTC.

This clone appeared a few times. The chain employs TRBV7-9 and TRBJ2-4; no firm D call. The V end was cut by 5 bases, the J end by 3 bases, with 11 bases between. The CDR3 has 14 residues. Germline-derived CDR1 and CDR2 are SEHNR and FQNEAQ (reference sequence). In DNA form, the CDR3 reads TGTGCCAGCAGCCTCGGTCCGAACAAAAACATTCAGTACTTC. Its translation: CASSLGPNKNIQYF.

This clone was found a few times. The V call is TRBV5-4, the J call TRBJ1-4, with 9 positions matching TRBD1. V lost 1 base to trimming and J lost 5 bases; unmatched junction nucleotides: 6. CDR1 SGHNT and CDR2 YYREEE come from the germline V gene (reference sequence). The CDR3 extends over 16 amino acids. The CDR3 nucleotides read TGTGCCAGCAGCTTGTCGCCCGGGACAGGGAATGAAAAACTGTTTTTT. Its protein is CASSLSPGTGNEKLFF.

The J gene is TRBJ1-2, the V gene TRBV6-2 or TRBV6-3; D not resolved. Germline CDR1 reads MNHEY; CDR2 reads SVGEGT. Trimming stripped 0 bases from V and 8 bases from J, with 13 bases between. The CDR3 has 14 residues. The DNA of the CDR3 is TGTGCCAGCAGTTACTCGAGTCTGCAAGAGGGCTACACCTTC. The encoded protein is CASSYSSLQEGYTF.

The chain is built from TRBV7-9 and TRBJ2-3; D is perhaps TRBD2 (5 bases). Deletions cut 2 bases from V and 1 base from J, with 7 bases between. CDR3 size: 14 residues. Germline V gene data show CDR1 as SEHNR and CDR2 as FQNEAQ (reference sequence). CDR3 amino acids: CASSLKAGTDTQYF. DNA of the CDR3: TGTGCCAGCAGCTTAAAAGCGGGCACAGATACGCAGTATTTT.

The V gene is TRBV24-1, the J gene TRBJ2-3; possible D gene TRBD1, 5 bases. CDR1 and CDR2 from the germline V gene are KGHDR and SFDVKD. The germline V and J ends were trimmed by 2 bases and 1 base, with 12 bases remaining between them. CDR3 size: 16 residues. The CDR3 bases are TGTGCCACCAGTGATTACTCCCTAGGGGGCACAGATACGCAGTATTTT. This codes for CATSDYSLGGTDTQYF.

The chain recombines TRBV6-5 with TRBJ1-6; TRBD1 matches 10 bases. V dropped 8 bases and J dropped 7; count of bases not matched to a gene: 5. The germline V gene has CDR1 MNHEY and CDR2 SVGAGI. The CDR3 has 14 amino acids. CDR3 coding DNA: TGTGCCAGCCATCGGACAGGGGGAAATTCACCCCTCCACTTT. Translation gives CASHRTGGNSPLHF.

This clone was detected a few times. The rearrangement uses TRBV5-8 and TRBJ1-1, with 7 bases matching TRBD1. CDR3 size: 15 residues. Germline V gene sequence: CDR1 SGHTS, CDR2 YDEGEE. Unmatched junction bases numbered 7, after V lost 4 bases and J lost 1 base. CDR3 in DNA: TGTGCCAGCAGCCTGGCTGCAGGGGGGAACACTGAAGCTTTCTTT. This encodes CASSLAAGGNTEAFF. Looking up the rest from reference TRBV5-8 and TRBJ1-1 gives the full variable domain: EAGVTQSPTHLIKTRGQQATLRCSPISGHTSVYWYQQALGLGLQFLLWYDEGEERNRGNFPPRFSGRQFPNYSSELNVNALELEDSALYLCASSLAAGGNTEAFFGQGTRLTVV.

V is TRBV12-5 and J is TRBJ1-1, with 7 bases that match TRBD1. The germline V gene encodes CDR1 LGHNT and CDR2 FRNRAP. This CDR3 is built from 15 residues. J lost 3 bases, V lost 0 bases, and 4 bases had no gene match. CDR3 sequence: CASGLVGTAYTEAFF. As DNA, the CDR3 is TGTGCTAGTGGTTTGGTAGGGACAGCTTACACTGAAGCTTTCTTT.

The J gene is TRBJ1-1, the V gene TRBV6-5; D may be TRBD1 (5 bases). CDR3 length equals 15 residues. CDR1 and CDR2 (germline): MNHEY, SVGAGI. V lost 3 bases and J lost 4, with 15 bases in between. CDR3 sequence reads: CASSYSLGVGTEAFF. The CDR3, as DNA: TGTGCCAGCAGTTATTCTCTAGGGGTGGGCACTGAAGCTTTCTTT.

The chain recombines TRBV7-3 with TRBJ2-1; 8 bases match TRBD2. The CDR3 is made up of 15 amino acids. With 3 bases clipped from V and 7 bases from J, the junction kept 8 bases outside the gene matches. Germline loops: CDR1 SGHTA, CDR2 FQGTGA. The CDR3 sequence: CASSFYGRGENEQFF. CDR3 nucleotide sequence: TGTGCCAGCAGCTTTTACGGGAGGGGTGAGAATGAGCAGTTCTTC.

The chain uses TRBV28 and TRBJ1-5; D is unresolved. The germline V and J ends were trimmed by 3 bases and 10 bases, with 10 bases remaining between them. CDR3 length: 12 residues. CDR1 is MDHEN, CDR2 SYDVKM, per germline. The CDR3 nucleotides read TGTGCCAGCAGTTTGAGGGTAAGTCCCCAGCATTTT. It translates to CASSLRVSPQHF.

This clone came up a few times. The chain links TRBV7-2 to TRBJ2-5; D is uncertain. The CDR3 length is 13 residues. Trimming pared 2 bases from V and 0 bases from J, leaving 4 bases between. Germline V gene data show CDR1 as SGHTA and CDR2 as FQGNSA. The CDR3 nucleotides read TGTGCCAGCAGCTTACCCTACCAAGAGACCCAGTACTTC. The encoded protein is CASSLPYQETQYF.

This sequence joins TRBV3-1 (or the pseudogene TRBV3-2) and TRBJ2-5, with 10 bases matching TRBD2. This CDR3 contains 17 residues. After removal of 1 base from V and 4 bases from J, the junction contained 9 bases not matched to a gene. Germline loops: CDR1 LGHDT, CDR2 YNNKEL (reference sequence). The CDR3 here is CASSQGSGRAWRETQYF. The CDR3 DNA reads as TGTGCCAGCAGCCAAGGCAGCGGGAGGGCCTGGCGAGAGACCCAGTACTTC.

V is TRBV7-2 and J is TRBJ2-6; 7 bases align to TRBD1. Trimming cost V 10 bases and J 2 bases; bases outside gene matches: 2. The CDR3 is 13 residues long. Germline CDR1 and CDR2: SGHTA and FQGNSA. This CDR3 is CATDRAGANVLTF. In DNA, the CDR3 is TGTGCCACAGACAGGGCTGGGGCCAACGTCCTGACTTTC.

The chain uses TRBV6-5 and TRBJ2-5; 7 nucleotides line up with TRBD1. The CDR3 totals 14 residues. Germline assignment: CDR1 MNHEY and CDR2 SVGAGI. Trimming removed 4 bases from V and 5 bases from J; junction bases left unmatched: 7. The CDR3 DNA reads TGTGCCAGCAGTTCAGGGACAGCCGGGGAGACCCAGTACTTC. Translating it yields CASSSGTAGETQYF.

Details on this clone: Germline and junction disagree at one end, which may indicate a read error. CDR3 nucleotide sequence: TGTGCCAGCACCCAACGGGGACTTGTAAACACCGGGGAGCTGTTTTTT. This codes for CASTQRGLVNTGELFF. This chain links TRBV3-1 (or the pseudogene TRBV3-2) with TRBJ2-2; D might be TRBD2 (6 bases). The CDR3 covers 16 residues. Germline assignment: CDR1 LGHDT and CDR2 YNNKEL (reference sequence).

CDR3 sequence (DNA): TGTGCCAGCAGTGAATCTGACAGGGGGGACATTCAGTACTTC. This translates into CASSESDRGDIQYF. The V call is TRBV6-1, the J call TRBJ2-4, with TRBD1 matching over 9 bases. The germline CDR1 and CDR2 sequences are MNHNS and SASEGT. The CDR3 is 14 amino acids. The J segment lost 8 bases and the V segment lost 2 bases, leaving 4 bases of the junction unmatched.